This TCR beta chain was identified in a study of OX40 agonist ivuxolimab in advanced cancers. Assay: immunoSEQ multiplex PCR; the TCRdb copy retains only in-frame clones and omits some. This sample has roughly 73,000 clones, with around 88% found just once. There are 14 residues in the CDR3. Trimming shortened V by 3 bases and J by 2 bases, and 10 bases separated the two germline ends. The germline gives CDR1 SGHAT, CDR2 FQNNGV. This chain connects TRBV11-2 to TRBJ1-1; D remains ambiguous. The sample in question was CD4+ or CD8+ T cells sorted from blood, obtained in a trial of the OX40 agonist ivuxolimab. The source is an adult with an advanced solid tumor such as melanoma, head and neck, liver or kidney cancer. CDR3 region: CASSFAMGNTEAFF. Here the CDR3 DNA reads TGTGCCAGCAGCTTTGCTATGGGAAACACTGAAGCTTTCTTT.